This TCR beta chain was sequenced during a study of blood T cell repertoires in COVID-19. Study-level background: Samples taken during acute and convalescent COVID-19 were collected in the United States, Italy and Spain. Sample material is recorded as cDNA or gDNA derived from T cells, B-cell-depleted T cells, or PBMCs.

The authors' processing: Reference gene primer amplification gave estimated nucleated cell counts. Sequenced by immunoSEQ multiplex PCR; TCRdb stores in-frame clones only, minus some. V and J calls and clone size are those listed in that table; D and trimming were worked out from the DNA. The sample has 150,000 to 170,000 clones, approximately 80% seen once. The CDR3 runs 15 residues. V lost 5 bases, J lost 4 bases, and 17 bases lay in between. Germline V gene lookup returns CDR1 MNHEY and CDR2 SVGAGI. The gene calls are TRBV6-5 and TRBJ2-5; TRBD2 is a possible D gene (5 bases). The TCR sequence derives from a woman aged 60-70 years with acute or convalescent COVID-19. Input material: peripheral blood. The CDR3 DNA sequence: TGTGCCAGCAGTCCCAATGGGGAGTGGGGAGAGACCCAGTACTTC. Its translation is CASSPNGEWGETQYF.